This T cell receptor (beta chain) was found in a study of T cells in Graves' hyperthyroidism and ophthalmopathy. The length of the CDR3 is 15 residues. Germline CDR1 reads SGHVS; CDR2 reads FQNEAQ. Trimming removed 4 bases from V and 5 bases from J; junction bases left unmatched: 10. The authors deemed Graves' hyperthyroidism stable absent ophthalmopathy progression within 18 months. General observations from the study: Ophthalmopathy, which appeared later, was predicted by the model a median 6.5 months before onset.

This clonotype was detected many times. Its matching antigen is unknown. RNA transcripts yielded amplified TCR beta CDR3 regions. Carried out on the TCR CDR3, a first-round RT-PCR used the HTBI primer set. TCRdb fed the multiplex PCR reads into MiXCR, producing one record per CDR3 protein. The table includes hundreds of thousands of distinct CDR3 sequences, approximately 15% detected once. Sequencing used blood. The chain couples TRBV7-8 to TRBJ2-7; 8 bases line up with TRBD1. The source is a young woman with Graves' hyperthyroidism. The CDR3 region has the DNA TGTGCCAGCAGCTCCCCGGACAGGGTTGTCGACGAGCAGTACTTC. Translated: CASSSPDRVVDEQYF.